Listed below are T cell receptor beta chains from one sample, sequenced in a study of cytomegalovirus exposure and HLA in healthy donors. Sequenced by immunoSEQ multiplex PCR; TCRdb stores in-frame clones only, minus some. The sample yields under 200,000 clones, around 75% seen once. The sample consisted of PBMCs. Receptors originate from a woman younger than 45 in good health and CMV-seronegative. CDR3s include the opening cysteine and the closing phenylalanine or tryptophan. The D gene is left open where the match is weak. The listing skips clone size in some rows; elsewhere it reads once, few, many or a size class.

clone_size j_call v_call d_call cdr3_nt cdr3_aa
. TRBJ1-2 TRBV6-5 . TGTGCCAGCAGACAAAATCCCTATGGCTACACCTTC CASRQNPYGYTF
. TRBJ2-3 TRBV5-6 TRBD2 TGTGCCAGCAGCTTGCTAACTAGCGGGAGATCTACAGATACGCAGTATTTT CASSLLTSGRSTDTQYF
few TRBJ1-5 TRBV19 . TGTGCCAGTAGTCCCAGACACAATAGCAATCAGCCCCAGCATTTT CASSPRHNSNQPQHF
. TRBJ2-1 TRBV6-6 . TGTGCCAGCAGGGCCCGGGAGACCTCCTACAATGAGCAGTTCTTC CASRARETSYNEQFF
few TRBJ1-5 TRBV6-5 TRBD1 TGTGCCACCGCCCCCCGGGACAGGAGGAATCAGCCCCAGCATTTT CATAPRDRRNQPQHF
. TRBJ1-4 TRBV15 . TGTGCCACCAGCAGAGATCCTTCAGGGGCTGCAGAAAAACTGTTTTTT CATSRDPSGAAEKLFF
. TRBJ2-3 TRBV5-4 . TGTGCCAGCAGCGGACCTCCCCTAGCAACTTCTACGCAGTATTTT CASSGPPLATSTQYF
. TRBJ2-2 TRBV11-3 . TGTGCCAGCAGCGTGACCAGGGCCGGGGAGCTGTTTTTT CASSVTRAGELFF
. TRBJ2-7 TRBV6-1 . TGTGCCAGCAGTCCCCTGAGGCGGGAGCAGTACTTC CASSPLRREQYF
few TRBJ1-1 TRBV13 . TGTGCCAGCAGCTTAAGGCCCCAACGAGGGGGTTGGAACACTGAAGCTTTCTTT CASSLRPQRGGWNTEAFF
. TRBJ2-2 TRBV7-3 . TGTGCCAGCAGCTTCCCAAGTACATACACCGGGGAGCTGTTTTTT CASSFPSTYTGELFF
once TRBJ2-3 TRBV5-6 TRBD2 TGTGCCAGCAGCCTGACTAGCGGGGGTGATACTAGCACAGATACGCAGTATTTT CASSLTSGGDTSTDTQYF
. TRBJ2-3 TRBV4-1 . TGCGCCAGCAGCCTTAGGACGGGATCCACAGATACGCAGTATTTT CASSLRTGSTDTQYF
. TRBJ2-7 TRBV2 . TGTGCCAGCAGTGAAGCCGTAGCCCTCTCCTACGAGCAGTACTTC CASSEAVALSYEQYF
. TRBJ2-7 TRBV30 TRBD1 TGTGCCTGGAGGACCCCTCGACAGGGTCCGCCGCGAAGATACGAGCAGTACTTC CAWRTPRQGPPRRYEQYF
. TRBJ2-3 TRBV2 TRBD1 TGTGCCAGCAGTATAGGGACAGGGTCAGATACGCAGTATTTT CASSIGTGSDTQYF
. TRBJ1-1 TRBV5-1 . TGCGCCAGCAGCTTGGACAGGGCCCTGAGAGCTTTCTTT CASSLDRALRAFF
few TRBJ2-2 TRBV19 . TGTGCCAGTGCCCTTCCAGGGGCCGTAAACACCGGGGAGCTGTTTTTT CASALPGAVNTGELFF
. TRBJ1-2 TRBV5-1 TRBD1 TGCGCCAGCAGCCCCGGGACAGGCGCTAACTATGGCTACACCTTC CASSPGTGANYGYTF
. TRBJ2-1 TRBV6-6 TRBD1 TGTGCCAGCAGTCTCCAGGGGGTCCTTGAGCAGTTCTTC CASSLQGVLEQFF
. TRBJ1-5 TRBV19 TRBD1 TGTGCCAGTAGTGAGACAGGGGGGGGCCAGCCCCAGCATTTT CASSETGGGQPQHF
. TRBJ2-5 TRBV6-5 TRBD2 TGTGCCAGCAGGCCGCTAGCGGGAGTGGAGACCCAGTACTTC CASRPLAGVETQYF
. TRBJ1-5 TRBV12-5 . TGTGCTAGTGGTTTGGGAGGGCGCGGACAGCCCCAGCATTTT CASGLGGRGQPQHF
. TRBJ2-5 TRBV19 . TGTGCCAGTAGTACGGCACAGGGTAGGAGCGAGACCCAGTACTTC CASSTAQGRSETQYF
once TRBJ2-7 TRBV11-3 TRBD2 TGTGCCAGCAGCATCACTAGCGGACCAGCCGAGCAGTACTTC CASSITSGPAEQYF
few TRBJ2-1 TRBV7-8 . TGTGCCAGCAGCCGTGTAAGCCGGGGGGCAGCTCAAGAGCAGTTCTTC CASSRVSRGAAQEQFF
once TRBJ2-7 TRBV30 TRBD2 TGTGCCTGGAGTGTACCAGAAGGACTAGCGGGGTTCTACGAGCAGTACTTC CAWSVPEGLAGFYEQYF
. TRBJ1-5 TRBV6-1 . TGTGCCAGCAGTGAAGTACTGGAGGGAAATCAGCCCCAGCATTTT CASSEVLEGNQPQHF
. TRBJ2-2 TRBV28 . TGTGCCAGCATGGTATCGCGGGGAACCGGGGAGCTGTTTTTT CASMVSRGTGELFF
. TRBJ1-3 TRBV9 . TGTGCCCTGCCCGGGATCCATCGCGCTGGAAACACCATATATTTT CALPGIHRAGNTIYF